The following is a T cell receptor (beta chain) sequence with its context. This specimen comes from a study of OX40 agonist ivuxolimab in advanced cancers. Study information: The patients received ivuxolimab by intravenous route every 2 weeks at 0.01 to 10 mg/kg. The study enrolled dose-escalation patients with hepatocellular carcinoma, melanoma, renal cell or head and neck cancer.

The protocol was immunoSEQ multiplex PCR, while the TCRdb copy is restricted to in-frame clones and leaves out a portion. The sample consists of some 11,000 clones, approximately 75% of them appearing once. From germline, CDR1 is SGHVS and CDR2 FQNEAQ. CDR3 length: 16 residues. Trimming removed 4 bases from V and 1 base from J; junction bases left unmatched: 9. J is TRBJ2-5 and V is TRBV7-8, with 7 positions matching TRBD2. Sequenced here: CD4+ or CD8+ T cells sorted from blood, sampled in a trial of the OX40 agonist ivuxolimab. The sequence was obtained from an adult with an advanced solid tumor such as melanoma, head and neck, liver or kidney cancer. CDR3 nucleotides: TGTGCCAGCAGCTCTAGCGGTTCTCATTTCCAAGAGACCCAGTACTTC. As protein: CASSSSGSHFQETQYF.